Shown below are 16 T cell receptor beta chains from a single sample sequenced in a study of blood T cell repertoires in COVID-19. Using immunoSEQ multiplex PCR, the repertoire was profiled, and TCRdb retains in-frame clones only, with some absent. The sample shows about 80,000 clones, around 82% of them seen only once. Specimen: peripheral blood. Every receptor here comes from a human donor in a cohort sampled during active COVID-19.

The chain links TRBV6-5 to TRBJ2-7; 9 bases map to TRBD2. V lost 10 bases to trimming and J lost 4 bases; unmatched junction nucleotides: 8. Germline values: CDR1 MNHEY, CDR2 SVGAGI. The CDR3 is 13 amino acids. Here the CDR3 DNA reads TGTGCCACCTATAGCGGGGGTGCTTACGAGCAGTACTTC. Translated: CATYSGGAYEQYF.

The chain employs TRBV7-9 and TRBJ1-2, with D tentatively TRBD1 (6 bases). Trimming stripped 5 bases from V and 8 bases from J, with 21 bases between. Looked up from germline, CDR1 is SEHNR and CDR2 is FQNEAQ (reference sequence). This CDR3 spans 15 amino acids. Here the CDR3 reads CASSRPGDSMRGYTF. CDR3 DNA: TGTGCCAGCAGCCGGCCAGGGGATTCTATGAGGGGCTACACCTTC.

The V and J genes are TRBV9 and TRBJ2-7, with no clear D. In germline, CDR1 is SGDLS, CDR2 YYNGEE. The V and J ends lost 2 bases and 0 bases respectively, with 12 bases between them. This CDR3 has 15 residues. Here the CDR3 reads CASSVTPDISYEQYF. The CDR3 DNA is TGTGCCAGCAGCGTGACACCCGACATCTCCTACGAGCAGTACTTC. The full variable domain, in which reference TRBV9 and TRBJ2-7 provide the parts outside the CDR3, is DSGVTQTPKHLITATGQRVTLRCSPRSGDLSVYWYQQSLDQGLQFLIQYYNGEERAKGNILERFSAQQFPDLHSELNLSSLELGDSALYFCASSVTPDISYEQYFGPGTRLTVT.

The V and J genes are TRBV28 and TRBJ2-5; D unclear. The CDR3 extends over 12 amino acids. Trimming cost V 3 bases and J 7 bases, with 9 bases left between them. Germline-derived CDR1 and CDR2 are MDHEN and SYDVKM. The CDR3 coding sequence is TGTGCCAGCAGTTTTTTGAGTAGGACCCAGTACTTC. Its protein is CASSFLSRTQYF.

This chain links TRBV28 with TRBJ2-3; a weak D match, TRBD2 (7 bases). Trimming left V 3 bases short and J 0 bases short, with 19 bases between. Germline CDR1 and CDR2: MDHEN and SYDVKM. CDR3 length: 18 amino acids. The CDR3 DNA reads as TGTGCCAGCAGTTTCCGGGGGGCTGGGGTTTTGAGCACAGATACGCAGTATTTT. This codes for CASSFRGAGVLSTDTQYF.

V gene TRBV30 combines with J gene TRBJ2-1; a possible D gene is TRBD2 (7 bases). Germline CDR1 is GTSNPN and CDR2 is SVGIG (reference sequence). Trimming removed 3 bases at V and 7 bases at J, with 19 bases between. This CDR3 is 15 amino acids long. The CDR3 sequence: CAWSGGGGLGNEQFF. The CDR3 coding sequence is TGTGCCTGGAGCGGCGGCGGGGGCTTAGGTAATGAGCAGTTCTTC.

The rearrangement joins TRBV28 to TRBJ1-3; D is unresolved. Germline values: CDR1 MDHEN, CDR2 SYDVKM. The CDR3 consists of 13 residues. The V end lost 6 bases, the J end lost 2 bases, and 8 bases lay between the germline ends. For the CDR3, the DNA is TGTGCCAGCAGCCTCCCCCCTGGAAACACCATATATTTT. Translation gives CASSLPPGNTIYF.

The chain uses TRBV7-2 and TRBJ1-2; D is ambiguous. Trimming pared 4 bases from V and 3 bases from J, leaving 9 bases between. Germline V gives CDR1 SGHTA, CDR2 FQGNSA. CDR3 length equals 13 residues. CDR3 coding DNA: TGTGCCAGCAGCTACGGGGTTTACTATGGCTACACCTTC. As protein: CASSYGVYYGYTF.

This clone is medium-sized in the sample. The chain has TRBV27 and TRBJ1-2; possibly TRBD1 for D (5 bases). The CDR3 covers 15 residues. CDR1 and CDR2 from the germline V gene are MNHEY and SMNVEV (reference sequence). V shed 7 bases and J shed 1 base, with 16 bases lying between them. The CDR3 DNA sequence: TGTGCCAGCACACAACTGGGGGGAATTAACTATGGCTACACCTTC. Protein: CASTQLGGINYGYTF.

This clone was picked up a small number of times. J is TRBJ2-1 and V is TRBV9; a possible D gene is TRBD2 (5 bases). V was clipped by 0 bases and J by 0 bases, with 16 bases between them. CDR1 is SGDLS and CDR2 is YYNGEE in the germline V gene. The CDR3 loop spans 18 amino acids. The CDR3 loop reads CASSVALSGLSSYNEQFF. CDR3 bases: TGTGCCAGCAGCGTAGCCCTCAGCGGCCTTAGCTCCTACAATGAGCAGTTCTTC.

This chain connects TRBV10-2 to TRBJ1-1; TRBD1 might be the D (6 bases). CDR3 size: 17 residues. Germline CDR1 WSHSY, CDR2 SAAADI. V was clipped by 5 bases and J by 4 bases, with 23 bases between them. In nucleotides, the CDR3 is TGCGCCAGCAGTCTTGGGGGCAGGGTGGCGTTGGGCACTGAAGCTTTCTTT. Its translation: CASSLGGRVALGTEAFF.

This chain joins TRBV19 and TRBJ1-2; no firm D call. Germline V gene sequence: CDR1 LNHDA, CDR2 SQIVND (reference sequence). The V end was cut by 9 bases, the J end by 2 bases, with 13 bases between. This CDR3 spans 13 amino acids. CDR3 nucleotides: TGTGCCAGCCGACTCGGGTCGAACTATGGCTACACCTTC. Its protein product is CASRLGSNYGYTF.

The rearrangement uses TRBV28 and TRBJ2-7; TRBD1 is a possible D gene (6 bases). Trimming cost V 6 bases and J 5 bases, with 20 bases left between them. CDR1 and CDR2 (germline): MDHEN, SYDVKM. The CDR3 extends over 15 amino acids. In nucleotides, the CDR3 is TGTGCCAGCAGGTCGGCTGTTGGGGGCCTGGACGAGCAGTACTTC. Protein sequence: CASRSAVGGLDEQYF.

The rearrangement links TRBV19 to TRBJ1-1; 9 positions agree with TRBD1. The CDR3 is 17 residues long. Germline CDR1 is LNHDA and CDR2 is SQIVND (reference sequence). V lost 2 bases, J lost 3 bases, and 10 bases stayed unmatched. CDR3 region: CASSIKGTGRMDTEAFF. The DNA for the CDR3 is TGTGCCAGTAGTATAAAGGGGACAGGGAGGATGGACACTGAAGCTTTCTTT.

The chain links TRBV7-9 to TRBJ2-3; no firm D call. There are 15 residues in the CDR3. The V end lost 5 bases, the J end lost 3 bases, and 15 bases lay between the germline ends. CDR1 and CDR2 (germline): SEHNR, FQNEAQ (reference sequence). The CDR3 sequence is CASSRTFAATDTQYF. As DNA, the CDR3 is TGTGCCAGCAGCCGAACCTTTGCTGCGACAGATACGCAGTATTTT.

This chain joins TRBV2 and TRBJ2-1; D remains unclear. This CDR3 is built from 13 residues. V dropped 4 bases and J dropped 2 bases, with 6 bases sitting between them. The germline CDR1 and CDR2 sequences are SNHLY and FYNNEI. The CDR3 is CASSGSAYNEQFF. DNA for the CDR3: TGTGCCAGCAGTGGCTCAGCCTACAATGAGCAGTTCTTC.